These 22 T cell receptor beta chains were all obtained from the same sample, sequenced in a study of response to subunit inactivated influenza vaccine. Each CDR3 protein gets one entry after TCRdb re-called the RT-PCR reads with MiXCR. The table lists fewer than 750,000 distinct CDR3 sequences, approximately 15% of them singletons. Source: PBMCs from blood, taken about 12 days after vaccination. The receptors come from a man in his forties or fifties who received an inactivated influenza vaccine.

This clonotype has more than one count but fewer than ten. V usage is TRBV6-2 or TRBV6-3 and J usage is TRBJ2-3; maybe TRBD2 (6 bases). Germline CDR1 is MNHEY and CDR2 is SVGEGT. The length of the CDR3 is 16 residues. Trimming removed 4 bases at V and 5 bases at J, with 19 bases between. The CDR3, as DNA: TGTGCCAGCAGTTTACTGGGGGGACTCCGCGGAGATACGCAGTATTTT. Its translation is CASSLLGGLRGDTQYF.

V and J are TRBV12-3 or TRBV12-4 and TRBJ2-3, with a tentative D call TRBD2 (6 bases). V was clipped by 2 bases and J by 5 bases, with 17 bases between them. This CDR3 has 16 amino acids. The CDR3 nucleotides are TGTGCCAGCAGTTTAACTTCTGGTAGCGGTATAGATACGCAGTATTTT. It codes for CASSLTSGSGIDTQYF.

This clonotype turned up a few times. The V gene is TRBV29-1, the J gene TRBJ1-1; no clear D. The CDR3 runs to 13 residues. V was trimmed by 6 bases and J by 3 bases, leaving 14 bases between them. Germline assignment: CDR1 SQVTM and CDR2 ANQGSEA. CDR3 sequence (DNA): TGCAGCGTGGTCCCGCAGAAGTACACTGAAGCTTTCTTT. Translating gives CSVVPQKYTEAFF.

This clonotype was recorded many times. The gene calls are TRBV5-1 and TRBJ2-1, with D possibly TRBD2 on 6 matching bases. Germline V gene sequence: CDR1 SGHRS, CDR2 YFSETQ. The CDR3 consists of 16 residues. Trimming took 4 bases from V and 8 from J, leaving 22 bases between them. The CDR3 DNA is TGCGCCAGCAGCCCGGGGACGGGGGTGGTAGGAGATGAGCAGTTCTTC. The encoded protein is CASSPGTGVVGDEQFF.

CDR3 sequence reads: CASSTSGQGYEQYF. For the CDR3, the DNA is TGTGCCAGCAGTACCTCGGGACAGGGGTACGAGCAGTACTTC. This sequence joins TRBV12-3 or TRBV12-4 and TRBJ2-7, with 10 bases identical to TRBD1. The CDR3 length is 14 residues. The J segment lost 4 bases and the V segment lost 5 bases, leaving 5 bases of the junction unmatched.

The chain has TRBV5-6 and TRBJ2-4; 7 bases agree with TRBD1. Unmatched junction bases numbered 6, after V lost 2 bases and J lost 10 bases. This CDR3 has 13 residues. Germline V lookup: CDR1 SGHDT, CDR2 YYEEEE. This CDR3 is CASSFGQTGIQYF. The CDR3 nucleotides are TGTGCCAGCAGCTTCGGGCAGACAGGGATTCAGTACTTC. Looking up the rest from reference TRBV5-6 and TRBJ2-4 gives the full variable domain: DAGVTQSPTHLIKTRGQQVTLRCSPKSGHDTVSWYQQALGQGPQFIFQYYEEEERQRGNFPDRFSGHQFPNYSSELNVNALLLGDSALYLCASSFGQTGIQYFGAGTRLSVL.

The chain uses TRBV20-1 and TRBJ1-2; the match to TRBD1 covers 7 bases. The CDR3 is made up of 12 amino acids. The V segment lost 6 bases and the J segment 7 bases; nucleotides outside the gene matches: 8. Germline-derived CDR1 and CDR2 are DFQATT and SNEGSKA (reference sequence). CDR3 in DNA: TGCAGTGCAGCTACAGGGGACTCTGGCTACACCTTC. It is translated as CSAATGDSGYTF.

V gene TRBV4-3 combines with J gene TRBJ1-2, with TRBD1 identical over 8 bases. The junction had 1 base not matched to a gene; V was cut back by 0 bases and J by 1 base. This CDR3 contains 15 residues. Germline V CDR1 and CDR2: LGHNA, YSLEER. CDR3 in amino acids: CASSQDRGLNYGYTF. The CDR3 bases are TGCGCCAGCAGCCAAGACAGGGGGCTTAACTATGGCTACACCTTC.

The chain links TRBV28 to TRBJ2-7; D gene ambiguous. CDR1 and CDR2 from the germline V gene are MDHEN and SYDVKM. V lost 7 bases and J lost 1, with 17 bases in between. The CDR3 has 15 amino acids. The CDR3 coding sequence is TGTGCCAGCATACCCTCTTTAATGGGGTCCTACGAGCAGTACTTC. It specifies CASIPSLMGSYEQYF.

V is TRBV20-1 and J is TRBJ2-5; TRBD1 aligns across 7 bases. This CDR3 has 16 amino acids. Germline V lookup: CDR1 DFQATT, CDR2 SNEGSKA (reference sequence). V shed 3 bases, J shed 0 bases, and the junction held 10 bases outside the gene matches. In DNA form, the CDR3 reads TGCAGTGCTAGTATCCGAGGGGGCCCAAACCAAGAGACCCAGTACTTC. This sequence encodes CSASIRGGPNQETQYF.

The genes are TRBV3-1 and TRBJ2-3; 7 bases agree with TRBD1. The CDR3 totals 16 residues. Germline CDR1 is LGHDT and CDR2 is YNNKEL (reference sequence). Trimming cost V 0 bases and J 4 bases; bases outside gene matches: 7. CDR3 coding DNA: TGTGCCAGCAGCCAAGATCAGGGGGTGATAGCAGATACGCAGTATTTT. It specifies CASSQDQGVIADTQYF.

The CDR3 loop is CASSLEGGSSYNEQFF. The CDR3 DNA reads TGTGCCAGCAGCTTAGAAGGGGGAAGCTCCTACAATGAGCAGTTCTTC. This sequence joins TRBV11-1 and TRBJ2-1; maybe TRBD1 (6 bases). V was cut by 1 base and J by 0 bases, with 10 bases left in between. The germline V gene has CDR1 SGHAT and CDR2 FQDESV (reference sequence). The CDR3 covers 16 residues.

The table lists this clonotype with a few counts. The CDR3 is CASSLRGGLNEQFF. In DNA, the CDR3 is TGTGCCAGCAGCTTAAGGGGGGGTCTGAATGAGCAGTTCTTC. V is TRBV7-9 and J is TRBJ2-1; possible D gene TRBD2, 7 bases. Trimming shortened V by 2 bases and J by 7 bases, and 12 bases separated the two germline ends. CDR1 is SEHNR, CDR2 FQNEAQ, per germline (reference sequence). The CDR3 runs to 14 residues.

This clonotype has a handful of counts. The chain combines TRBV5-1 with TRBJ2-2; no reliable D call. Per germline, CDR1 SGHRS and CDR2 YFSETQ. The germline V and J ends were trimmed by 4 bases and 6 bases, with 13 bases remaining between them. This CDR3 has 14 residues. The CDR3 reads CASSDFSTPGELFF. CDR3 nucleotides: TGCGCCAGCAGCGATTTCTCGACACCCGGGGAGCTGTTTTTT.

This chain joins TRBV19 and TRBJ1-5; the match to TRBD1 covers 8 bases. J lost 5 bases, V lost 3 bases, and 9 bases had no gene match. Germline lookup yields CDR1 LNHDA and CDR2 SQIVND (reference sequence). CDR3 length: 16 residues. CDR3 region: CASSISVSTGDQPQHF. The CDR3 coding sequence is TGTGCCAGTAGTATCTCGGTTTCGACAGGGGATCAGCCCCAGCATTTT.

This clonotype has only a few counts. V is TRBV11-3 and J is TRBJ2-3; TRBD2 might be the D (6 bases). This CDR3 comprises 16 residues. Germline-derived CDR1 and CDR2 are SGHNT and YENEEA. Trimming took off 5 bases at V and 2 bases at J, with 17 bases between the two ends. Here the CDR3 reads CASSPAGTASTDTQYF. CDR3 bases: TGTGCCAGCAGCCCAGCCGGGACTGCCTCCACAGATACGCAGTATTTT.

The chain recombines TRBV3-1 with TRBJ2-5, with unresolved D. CDR1 and CDR2 (germline): LGHDT, YNNKEL (reference sequence). The V end lost 0 bases, the J end lost 4 bases, and 9 bases lay between the germline ends. The CDR3 spans 14 residues. The CDR3 DNA reads TGTGCCAGCAGCCAAGATCTGACTGCAGAGACCCAGTACTTC. This codes for CASSQDLTAETQYF.

This clonotype was picked up a small number of times. Here the CDR3 reads CSASTLTSGGQTQYF. In nucleotides, the CDR3 is TGCAGTGCTTCTACACTGACTAGCGGGGGCCAGACCCAGTACTTC. The genes are TRBV20-1 and TRBJ2-5, with TRBD2 matching over 12 bases. The CDR3 is 15 residues long. CDR1 is DFQATT and CDR2 is SNEGSKA in the germline V gene (reference sequence). V dropped 5 bases and J dropped 6; count of bases not matched to a gene: 10.

This clonotype occurred many times. The genes are TRBV28 and TRBJ2-5, with D possibly TRBD2 on 6 matching bases. CDR1 is MDHEN and CDR2 is SYDVKM in the germline V gene. V was cut by 2 bases and J by 1 base, with 14 bases left in between. The CDR3 extends over 16 amino acids. CDR3 nucleotide sequence: TGTGCCAGCAGTTTAGAGGGAGGAGGCTTCCAAGAGACCCAGTACTTC. It encodes CASSLEGGGFQETQYF.

Ten or more counts support this clonotype. The chain joins TRBV12-3 or TRBV12-4 to TRBJ1-6; no definite D call. V shed 0 bases and J shed 7 bases, with 10 bases lying between them. There are 15 residues in the CDR3. This chain's CDR3 is CASSLAFRENSPLHF. The CDR3 DNA reads as TGTGCCAGCAGTTTAGCTTTTAGAGAGAATTCACCCCTCCACTTT.

This clonotype was observed at least ten times. V gene TRBV20-1 combines with J gene TRBJ2-3; 10 bases are shared with TRBD2. CDR3 length equals 18 residues. Germline V CDR1 and CDR2: DFQATT, SNEGSKA (reference sequence). V dropped 3 bases and J dropped 1; count of bases not matched to a gene: 13. The chain's CDR3 is CSASSMDERGGRTDTQYF. The CDR3 nucleotides are TGCAGTGCTAGTAGTATGGACGAGCGGGGGGGACGCACAGATACGCAGTATTTT.

V is TRBV7-2 and J is TRBJ2-7; TRBD1 matches at 7 bases. There are 13 residues in the CDR3. CDR1 and CDR2 from the germline V gene are SGHTA and FQGNSA. Trimming removed 5 bases from V and 6 bases from J; junction bases left unmatched: 7. CDR3 amino acids: CASSAHSGGEQYF. DNA of the CDR3: TGTGCCAGCAGCGCCCACTCAGGGGGCGAGCAGTACTTC.